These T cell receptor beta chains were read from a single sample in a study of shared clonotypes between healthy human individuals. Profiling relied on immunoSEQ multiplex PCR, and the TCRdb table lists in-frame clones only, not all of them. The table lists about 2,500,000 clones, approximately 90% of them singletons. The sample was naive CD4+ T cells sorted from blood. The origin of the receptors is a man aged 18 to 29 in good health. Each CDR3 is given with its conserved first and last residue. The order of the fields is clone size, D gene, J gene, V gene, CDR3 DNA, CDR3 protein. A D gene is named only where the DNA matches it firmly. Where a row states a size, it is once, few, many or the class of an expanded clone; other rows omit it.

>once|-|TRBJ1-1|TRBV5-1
TGCGCCAGCACCCTGTTGGCGGGGGGCTTGGGTACTGAAGCTTTCTTT
CASTLLAGGLGTEAFF
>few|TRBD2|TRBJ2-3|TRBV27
TGTGCCAGCAGTTTAATCCTGACTAGCGGGAGCCCAGATACGCAGTATTTT
CASSLILTSGSPDTQYF
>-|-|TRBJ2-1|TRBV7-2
TGTGCCAGCAGCCTCGCTAGCGCTCAGTCCTACAATGAGCAGTTCTTC
CASSLASAQSYNEQFF
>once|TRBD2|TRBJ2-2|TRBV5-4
TGTGCCAGCAGCATAGGGACTAGCGGGGGGGCCGTCTCCGGGGAGCTGTTTTTT
CASSIGTSGGAVSGELFF
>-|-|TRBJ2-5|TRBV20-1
TGCAGTGGGGAACAGCAAGAGACCCAGTACTTC
CSGEQQETQYF
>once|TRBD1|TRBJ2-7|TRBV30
TGTGCCTGGGGGCGACAGGGGCTCTCCGAGCAGTACTTC
CAWGRQGLSEQYF
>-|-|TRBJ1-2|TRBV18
TGTGCCAGCTCACCGCCGGGGCGGAACTATGGCTACACCTTC
CASSPPGRNYGYTF
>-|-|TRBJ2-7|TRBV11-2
TGTGCCAGCAGCTTAGGAACGGGGAAGCCCTACGAGCAGTACTTC
CASSLGTGKPYEQYF
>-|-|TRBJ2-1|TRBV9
TGTGCCAGCATGGAGGGCATAGGGGGTGAGCAGTTCTTC
CASMEGIGGEQFF
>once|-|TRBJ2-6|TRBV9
TGTGCCAGCAGCAAGCGACAGCCTTCTGGGGCCAACGTCCTGACTTTC
CASSKRQPSGANVLTF